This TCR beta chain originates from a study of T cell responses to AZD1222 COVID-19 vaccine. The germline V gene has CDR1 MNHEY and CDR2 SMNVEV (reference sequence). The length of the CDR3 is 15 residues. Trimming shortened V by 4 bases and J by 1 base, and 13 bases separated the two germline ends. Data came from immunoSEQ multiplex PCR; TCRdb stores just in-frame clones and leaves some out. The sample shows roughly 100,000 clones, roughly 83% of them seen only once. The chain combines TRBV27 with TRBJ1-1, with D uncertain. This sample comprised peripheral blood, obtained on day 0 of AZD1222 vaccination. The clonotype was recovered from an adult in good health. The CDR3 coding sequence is TGTGCCAGCAGTTCTCAGATGGGTGGGAACACTGAAGCTTTCTTT. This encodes CASSSQMGGNTEAFF.